These 19 T cell receptor beta chains came from one sample sequenced in a study of PD-L1 blockade in urothelial cancer. Repertoires were generated with immunoSEQ multiplex PCR, while TCRdb's copy carries only in-frame clones and drops some. The sample shows approximately 110,000 clones, around 85% of them seen only once. The sequencing here drew on PBMCs, taken around atezolizumab (anti-PD-L1) treatment. Receptors were obtained from a man in his fifties with urothelial cancer.

The V call is TRBV9, the J call TRBJ2-2; 7 bases align to TRBD2. V was pared by 6 bases and J by 5 bases, with 10 bases of the junction left unmatched. CDR3 length equals 15 residues. Germline assignment: CDR1 SGDLS and CDR2 YYNGEE. In nucleotides, the CDR3 is TGTGCCAGCACTGGCGGGCTAGCGGCGACCGGGGAGCTGTTTTTT. This sequence encodes CASTGGLAATGELFF.

The CDR3 here is CASSQDSIRGVSYEQYF. The CDR3 DNA is TGTGCCAGCAGCCAAGATAGTATCAGGGGGGTTTCCTACGAGCAGTACTTC. The chain combines TRBV4-2 with TRBJ2-7, with a tentative D call TRBD1 (7 bases). Looked up from germline, CDR1 is LGHNA and CDR2 is YNFKEQ. The V gene lost 0 bases and the J gene lost 1 base, with 16 bases spanning the gap. The CDR3 sequence is 17 residues long.

V and J are TRBV7-9 and TRBJ2-3; TRBD2 agrees at 9 bases. CDR1 and CDR2 from the germline V gene are SEHNR and FQNEAQ (reference sequence). Trimming took 5 bases from V and 0 from J; bases not matched to a gene: 3. The CDR3 length is 15 residues. The DNA for the CDR3 is TGTGCCAGCAGCCGCCTAGCGGGGAGCACAGATACGCAGTATTTT. It translates to CASSRLAGSTDTQYF. The full variable domain, completed using reference TRBV7-9 and TRBJ2-3, is DTGVSQNPRHKITKRGQNVTFRCDPISEHNRLYWYRQTLGQGPEFLTYFQNEAQLEKSRLLSDRFSAERPKGSFSTLEIQRTEQGDSAMYLCASSRLAGSTDTQYFGPGTRLTVL.

J is TRBJ2-7 and V is TRBV29-1, with 8 bases that match TRBD1. V lost 5 bases, J lost 4 bases, and 7 bases stayed unmatched. The CDR3 runs to 13 residues. The germline gives CDR1 SQVTM, CDR2 ANQGSEA. The CDR3 region is CSVRQGAGYEQYF. The CDR3 DNA reads as TGCAGCGTTCGCCAGGGGGCCGGATACGAGCAGTACTTC.

The chain combines TRBV5-4 with TRBJ2-5, with a weak D call TRBD2 (5 bases). The CDR3 is made up of 14 amino acids. The V end lost 1 base, the J end lost 6 bases, and 13 bases lay between the germline ends. Germline values: CDR1 SGHNT, CDR2 YYREEE (reference sequence). CDR3 nucleotide sequence: TGTGCCAGCAGCTTGCGCCACTCCGGGAAGACCCAGTACTTC. Amino acid sequence: CASSLRHSGKTQYF.

Turning to this clone: Other DNA sequences within the sample encode an identical CDR3. The chain couples TRBV6-5 to TRBJ1-5, with D uncertain. There are 13 residues in the CDR3. The V and J ends lost 6 bases and 4 bases respectively, with 10 bases between them. CDR1 is MNHEY, CDR2 SVGAGI, per germline. CDR3 DNA sequence: TGTGCCAGCAGCCTACAGCAAAATCAGCCCCAGCATTTT. Amino acid sequence: CASSLQQNQPQHF.

This chain uses TRBV9 with TRBJ1-1; D unresolved. Germline assignment: CDR1 SGDLS and CDR2 YYNGEE. Trimming left V 0 bases short and J 8 bases short, with 11 bases between. The CDR3 sequence is 13 residues long. In DNA form, the CDR3 reads TGTGCCAGCAGCGTAGCTGATGCAGAAGAAGCTTTCTTT. Its translation is CASSVADAEEAFF.

The chain recombines TRBV6-6 with TRBJ2-7, with D possibly TRBD2 on 7 matching bases. The CDR3 contains 16 residues. The V end was cut by 6 bases, the J end by 4 bases, with 22 bases between. Looked up from germline, CDR1 is MNHNY and CDR2 is SVGAGI (reference sequence). CDR3 bases: TGTGCCAGCAGCCGGGGTGGGGGCGGGAGAGCTTACGAGCAGTACTTC. Protein sequence: CASSRGGGGRAYEQYF.

This clone was seen a few times. The rearrangement links TRBV14 to TRBJ1-3; perhaps TRBD1 as D (5 bases). Germline V gene sequence: CDR1 SGHDN, CDR2 FVKESK. This CDR3 contains 14 residues. V was shortened by 3 bases and J by 4 bases, with 10 bases between the two germline ends. The chain's CDR3 is CASSHRVFGNTIYF. DNA for the CDR3: TGTGCCAGCAGCCACAGGGTGTTCGGAAACACCATATATTTT.

CDR3 sequence reads: CASSGQGSINEKLFF. CDR3 nucleotides: TGTGCCAGCAGCGGACAGGGTTCGATTAATGAAAAACTGTTTTTT. The chain carries TRBV7-9 and TRBJ1-4; TRBD1 matches at 8 bases. Germline V gives CDR1 SEHNR, CDR2 FQNEAQ (reference sequence). V was pared by 5 bases and J by 4 bases, with 6 bases of the junction left unmatched. This CDR3 comprises 15 residues.

This clone was counted between two and nine times. The chain is built from TRBV14 and TRBJ2-2; 9 nucleotides agree with TRBD2. The V segment lost 4 bases and the J segment 6 bases; nucleotides outside the gene matches: 6. This CDR3 region has 15 residues. CDR1 and CDR2 from the germline V gene are SGHDN and FVKESK. The CDR3 spells CASSRRVAGAGELFF. The CDR3 DNA reads as TGTGCCAGCAGCCGGCGGGTAGCGGGAGCCGGGGAGCTGTTTTTT.

This clone was recorded once. This sequence joins TRBV7-2 and TRBJ2-5, with TRBD1 as a possible D gene (6 bases). This CDR3 comprises 14 residues. The germline V gene encodes CDR1 SGHTA and CDR2 FQGNSA. V was cut by 1 base and J by 3 bases, with 9 bases left in between. The CDR3 sequence is CASSLVQGKETQYF. CDR3 nucleotides: TGTGCCAGCAGCTTAGTCCAGGGGAAAGAGACCCAGTACTTC.

The chain combines TRBV5-1 with TRBJ2-1, with D possibly TRBD1 on 6 matching bases. The CDR3 runs to 16 residues. Germline CDR1 SGHRS, CDR2 YFSETQ. With 4 bases removed from V and 0 bases from J, the gap between germline ends came to 14 bases. The CDR3: CASSVVGGYSYNEQFF. In DNA, the CDR3 is TGCGCCAGCAGCGTAGTAGGGGGTTACTCCTACAATGAGCAGTTCTTC.

This clone was seen more than once but under ten times. This chain uses TRBV5-1 with TRBJ1-3; tentatively, D is TRBD1 (5 bases). The CDR3 totals 14 residues. Germline CDR1 reads SGHRS; CDR2 reads YFSETQ. V dropped 0 bases and J dropped 5 bases, with 9 bases sitting between them. CDR3 nucleotide sequence: TGCGCCAGCAGCTTGGACAGGACGAGAAACACCATATATTTT. It encodes CASSLDRTRNTIYF.

The genes are TRBV13 and TRBJ2-6; the D is unclear. Trimming cost V 0 bases and J 0 bases, with 6 bases left between them. There are 16 residues in the CDR3. Germline V gene lookup returns CDR1 PRHDT and CDR2 FYEKMQ (reference sequence). CDR3 in DNA: TGTGCCAGCAGCTTAGGCCGGAGCTCTGGGGCCAACGTCCTGACTTTC. Protein: CASSLGRSSGANVLTF.

This clone was counted a single time. This chain uses TRBV28 with TRBJ1-5; D call uncertain. CDR1 is MDHEN, CDR2 SYDVKM, per germline. The CDR3 totals 13 residues. The V and J ends lost 2 bases and 9 bases respectively, with 11 bases between them. Written as DNA, the CDR3 is TGTGCCAGCAGTTTAGGCCCGGGAAGGCCCCAGCATTTT. Amino acid sequence: CASSLGPGRPQHF.

This clone was observed a few times. This chain links TRBV30 with TRBJ2-5; 11 bases align to TRBD1. Germline CDR1 reads GTSNPN; CDR2 reads SVGIG (reference sequence). The CDR3 loop spans 15 amino acids. V was pared by 6 bases and J by 2 bases, with 8 bases of the junction left unmatched. CDR3 protein: CACPLGTGGQETQYF. The CDR3 region has the DNA TGTGCCTGTCCGCTCGGGACAGGGGGACAAGAGACCCAGTACTTC.

J is TRBJ2-3 and V is TRBV30; D might be TRBD1 (5 bases). Germline CDR1 and CDR2: GTSNPN and SVGIG (reference sequence). The ends were cut back, 4 bases at V and 2 bases at J, with 13 bases in the middle. The CDR3 has 14 residues. CDR3 DNA sequence: TGTGCCTGGACCCGGTGGACAAACACAGATACGCAGTATTTT. As protein: CAWTRWTNTDTQYF.

In its sample, this clone was seen a few times. The chain has TRBV19 and TRBJ2-5; D possibly corresponds to TRBD2 (7 bases). This CDR3 spans 14 amino acids. Trimming cost V 6 bases and J 5 bases, with 16 bases left between them. Germline V CDR1 and CDR2: LNHDA, SQIVND (reference sequence). CDR3 sequence (DNA): TGTGCCAGTAGAACAACAGGGAGGGACGAGACCCAGTACTTC. Translating gives CASRTTGRDETQYF. The variable domain in full, completed from reference TRBV19 and TRBJ2-5, reads DGGITQSPKYLFRKEGQNVTLSCEQNLNHDAMYWYRQDPGQGLRLIYYSQIVNDFQKGDIAEGYSVSREKKESFPLTVTSAQKNPTAFYLCASRTTGRDETQYFGPGTRLLVL.